This T cell receptor beta chain comes out of a study of tumor and adjacent non-tumor tissue in lung cancer. Study in general: Histology: under 15 adenocarcinoma, a couple of squamous cell carcinoma, 1 small cell lung cancer. Patients were aged about 31 to 85, some 10 men and roughly 5 women, stage I to III. Regarding the study as a whole: Tumor tissue had significantly higher TCR diversity than normal lung.

Concerning this clonotype: What it binds is unknown. Sequence at one end of the junction differs from germline and may be a read error.

Three rounds of nested PCR, following a modified ARM-PCR protocol, produced the TCRbeta library. TCRdb reprocessed the multiplex PCR reads via MiXCR and lists one record per CDR3 protein. The table has more than 85,000 distinct CDR3 sequences, 75% seen once. The template was RNA from unsorted bulk tissue. This TCR derives from a woman aged 60 to 75 with non-small cell lung cancer. Material: lung tumor tissue.

DNA for the CDR3: TGTGCCAGCAGCCCTCGACTAGCGGGAGAATCCAACGGGGAGCTTTTTTTT. Amino acids: CASSPRLAGESNGELFF. This chain uses TRBV11-1 with TRBJ2-2, with 12 bases fitting TRBD2. There are 17 residues in the CDR3. Germline CDR1 is SGHAT and CDR2 is FQDESV (reference sequence).